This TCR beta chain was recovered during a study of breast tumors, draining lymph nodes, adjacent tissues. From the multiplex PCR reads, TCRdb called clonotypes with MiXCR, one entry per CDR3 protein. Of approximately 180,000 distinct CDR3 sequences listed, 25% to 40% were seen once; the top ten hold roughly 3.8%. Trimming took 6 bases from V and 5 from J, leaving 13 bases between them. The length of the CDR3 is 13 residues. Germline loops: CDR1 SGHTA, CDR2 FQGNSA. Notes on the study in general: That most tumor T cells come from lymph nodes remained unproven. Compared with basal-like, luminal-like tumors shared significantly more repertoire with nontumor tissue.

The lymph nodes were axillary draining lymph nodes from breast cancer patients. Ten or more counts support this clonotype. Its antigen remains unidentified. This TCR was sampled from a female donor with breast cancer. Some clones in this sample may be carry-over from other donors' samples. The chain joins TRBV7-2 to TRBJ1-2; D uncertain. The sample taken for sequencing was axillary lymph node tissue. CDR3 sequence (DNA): TGTGCCAGCAGTATAGGGTCTGATTATGGCTACACCTTC. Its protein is CASSIGSDYGYTF.